A single sample is the source of the 9 T cell receptor beta chains below, sequenced in a study of shared clonotypes between healthy human individuals. TCRdb's copy holds only in-frame clones and misses some; the assay was immunoSEQ multiplex PCR. The sample yields 2,100,000 or so clones, approximately 96% seen once. The source material was naive CD4+ T cells sorted from blood. Sample subset: CD45RA+ positively selected. Receptor source: a young man in good health.

V gene TRBV5-5 combines with J gene TRBJ1-6; no clear D gene. The germline CDR1 and CDR2 sequences are SGHKS and YYEKEE (reference sequence). Trimming left V 1 base short and J 9 bases short, with 5 bases between. This CDR3 region has 12 residues. The CDR3 DNA is TGTGCCAGCAGCTTGCCCACTTCACCCCTCCACTTT. The encoded protein is CASSLPTSPLHF.

This rearrangement joins TRBV18 to TRBJ2-1; 15 bases match TRBD2. J gave up 14 bases and V 3 bases, and 8 bases lay outside the gene matches. This CDR3 has 15 amino acids. Germline CDR1 reads KGHSH; CDR2 reads LQKENI. The CDR3 nucleotides are TGTGCCAGCTCACCCCCGAGGACTAGCGGGGGGGTGAAGTTCTTC. Its translation is CASSPPRTSGGVKFF.

This chain connects TRBV7-2 to TRBJ2-7, with D possibly TRBD1 on 6 matching bases. The germline V gene has CDR1 SGHTA and CDR2 FQGNSA. Deletions cut 5 bases from V and 3 bases from J, with 29 bases between. The CDR3 consists of 19 residues. Here the CDR3 reads CASSRNRDSGGGQNYEQYF. The CDR3 nucleotides read TGTGCCAGCAGCCGGAACAGGGATTCCGGTGGGGGTCAGAACTACGAGCAGTACTTC. Using reference TRBV7-2 and TRBJ2-7 for the parts outside the CDR3, the full variable domain is GAGVSQSPSNKVTEKGKDVELRCDPISGHTALYWYRQSLGQGLEFLIYFQGNSAPDKSGLPSDRFSAERTGGSVSTLTIQRTQQEDSAVYLCASSRNRDSGGGQNYEQYFGPGTRLTVT.

With respect to this clone: Other nucleotide sequences in the sample specify the same CDR3. The rearrangement links TRBV18 to TRBJ1-6, with 9 bases fitting TRBD1. The CDR3 contains 14 residues. V shed 4 bases and J 7 bases; nucleotides not matched to a gene: 2. Germline V lookup: CDR1 KGHSH, CDR2 LQKENI. This CDR3 is CASSRDRDNSPLHF. As DNA, the CDR3 is TGTGCCAGCTCACGGGACAGGGACAATTCACCCCTCCACTTT.

Turning to this clone: Distinct nucleotide sequences in the sample also encode this CDR3. J is TRBJ2-3 and V is TRBV5-1; no clear D gene. The V end lost 4 bases, the J end lost 4 bases, and 13 bases lay between the germline ends. The CDR3 totals 14 residues. Germline loops: CDR1 SGHRS, CDR2 YFSETQ. DNA for the CDR3: TGCGCCAGCAGCCTGCCCTCAGGTGCAGATACGCAGTATTTT. Translating it yields CASSLPSGADTQYF.

This chain links TRBV5-4 with TRBJ2-6, with 8 bases matching TRBD1. Per the germline V gene, CDR1 is SGHNT and CDR2 is YYREEE (reference sequence). The CDR3 runs to 16 residues. Trimming removed 4 bases from V and 3 bases from J; junction bases left unmatched: 6. In DNA form, the CDR3 reads TGTGCCAGCAGCCATGACAGGGGTGGTGGGGCCAACGTCCTGACTTTC. Protein: CASSHDRGGGANVLTF.

V gene TRBV29-1 combines with J gene TRBJ1-1; a possible D gene is TRBD1 (6 bases). Germline V gives CDR1 SQVTM, CDR2 ANQGSEA. This CDR3 region has 13 residues. V lost 3 bases to trimming and J lost 0 bases, with 8 bases between them. DNA of the CDR3: TGCAGCGTTGAGGACAGAATGAACACTGAAGCTTTCTTT. This sequence encodes CSVEDRMNTEAFF.

This chain uses TRBV4-1 with TRBJ2-5, with 12 bases that match TRBD2. Germline-derived CDR1 and CDR2 are MGHRA and YSYEKL. The junction had 3 bases not matched to a gene; V was cut back by 1 base and J by 6 bases. The CDR3 covers 15 residues. DNA for the CDR3: TGCGCCAGCAGCCAAGCTAGCGGGGGGGCGAAGACCCAGTACTTC. Translated: CASSQASGGAKTQYF.

This chain uses TRBV10-3 with TRBJ2-7; maybe TRBD2 (5 bases). The CDR3 length is 15 residues. Germline V CDR1 and CDR2: ENHRY, SYGVKD. The germline V and J ends were trimmed by 0 bases and 0 bases, with 9 bases remaining between them. In DNA form, the CDR3 reads TGTGCCATCAGTGAGTCCGAGGACTCCTCCTACGAGCAGTACTTC. Residues: CAISESEDSSYEQYF.